The 29 T cell receptor beta chains below come from one sample, sequenced in a study of blood T cell repertoires in COVID-19. The data were produced by immunoSEQ multiplex PCR, yet TCRdb's version contains in-frame clones alone and is incomplete. The data contain approximately 70,000 clones, roughly 92% of them singletons. Sequencing was done on a sample of peripheral blood. The receptors originated from a man between 45 and 60 years old with COVID-19, enrolled during active disease.

The CDR3 DNA sequence: TGTGCCAGCAGCCCAGCGACTAGTTATACGATGAATGAGCAGTTCTTC. It is translated as CASSPATSYTMNEQFF. The chain is built from TRBV9 and TRBJ2-1; perhaps TRBD2 as D (6 bases). The germline V gene has CDR1 SGDLS and CDR2 YYNGEE. CDR3 size: 16 residues. Trimming took 4 bases from V and 7 from J, leaving 21 bases between them.

The gene calls are TRBV21-1 and TRBJ2-7; TRBD2, the D gene given by the table, was not confirmed from the DNA. TRBV21-1 is a pseudogene. CDR3 length: 15 residues. The CDR3 nucleotides are TGTGCCAGCAGCATTAGCGGGAGGGCGCCCCACGAGCAGTACGTC. Its translation is CASSISGRAPHEQYV.

This clone has a single count. The genes are TRBV5-1 and TRBJ2-3; 8 nucleotides match TRBD2. V lost 5 bases and J lost 1; bases outside the gene matches: 6. CDR1 and CDR2 from the germline V gene are SGHRS and YFSETQ. The CDR3 is 15 residues long. The CDR3 region has the DNA TGCGCCAGCAGACGAGGACTAGCAGGCACAGATACGCAGTATTTT. Translation gives CASRRGLAGTDTQYF.

The chain recombines TRBV15 with TRBJ2-2; 7 positions match TRBD2. The junction had 5 bases not matched to a gene; V was cut back by 0 bases and J by 1 base. This CDR3 is 17 amino acids long. Germline assignment: CDR1 LNHNV and CDR2 YYDKDF (reference sequence). CDR3 region: CATSRDLASGNTGELFF. CDR3 sequence (DNA): TGTGCCACCAGCAGAGATTTGGCTAGCGGGAACACCGGGGAGCTGTTTTTT.

The chain recombines TRBV6-2 or TRBV6-3 with TRBJ2-3; maybe TRBD2 (5 bases). CDR1 is MNHEY and CDR2 is SVGEGT in the germline V gene. Trimming took 6 bases from V and 5 from J, leaving 18 bases between them. The CDR3 runs to 15 residues. The DNA for the CDR3 is TGTGCCAGCAGCGCTCACCTCCCCGGACTAGATACGCAGTATTTT. Encoded protein: CASSAHLPGLDTQYF.

The J gene is TRBJ2-4, the V gene TRBV5-1, with TRBD1 matching 8 bases. Trimming cost V 0 bases and J 9 bases; bases outside gene matches: 8. This CDR3 is 15 amino acids long. Germline CDR1 reads SGHRS; CDR2 reads YFSETQ. The chain's CDR3 is CASSLGTGYDGIQYF. CDR3 in DNA: TGCGCCAGCAGCTTGGGGACAGGGTATGATGGCATTCAGTACTTC.

The J gene is TRBJ2-7, the V gene TRBV5-1, with D tentatively TRBD1 (5 bases). V was clipped by 1 base and J by 5 bases, with 13 bases between them. There are 14 residues in the CDR3. Germline V CDR1 and CDR2: SGHRS, YFSETQ. In nucleotides, the CDR3 is TGCGCCAGCAGCTTGAGGGGCAGTCTCCACGAGCAGTACTTC. This translates into CASSLRGSLHEQYF.

The genes are TRBV7-9 and TRBJ1-4, with a weak D call TRBD1 (5 bases). The CDR3 extends over 15 amino acids. V lost 5 bases to trimming and J lost 3 bases, with 13 bases between them. CDR1 and CDR2 (germline): SEHNR, FQNEAQ (reference sequence). DNA for the CDR3: TGTGCCAGCAGCCTCGGCGGGGCGGCTAATGAAAAACTGTTTTTT. Protein: CASSLGGAANEKLFF.

The genes are TRBV18 and TRBJ1-1; 7 positions match TRBD1. CDR3 length equals 15 residues. V dropped 6 bases and J dropped 0; count of bases not matched to a gene: 7. Germline lookup yields CDR1 KGHSH and CDR2 LQKENI. The chain's CDR3 is CASSLQTGLNTEAFF. The CDR3 nucleotides are TGTGCCAGCTCTCTACAGACAGGGCTGAACACTGAAGCTTTCTTT.

The table lists this clone with a count of one. The gene calls are TRBV6-6 and TRBJ2-2; 12 bases agree with TRBD1. The J segment lost 4 bases and the V segment lost 6 bases, leaving 6 bases of the junction unmatched. Germline V lookup: CDR1 MNHNY, CDR2 SVGAGI (reference sequence). The CDR3 runs to 16 residues. CDR3 loop: CASRPGTGGVTGELFF. For the CDR3, the DNA is TGTGCCAGCAGACCCGGGACAGGGGGCGTCACCGGGGAGCTGTTTTTT.

The CDR3 bases are TGCGCCAGCAGATTAACAGGCGCTGAAGGCTATGGCTACACCTTC. Its translation: CASRLTGAEGYGYTF. The V and J genes are TRBV5-1 and TRBJ1-2, with D maybe TRBD1 (5 bases). The CDR3 runs 15 residues. Germline CDR1 and CDR2: SGHRS and YFSETQ. Trimming pared 5 bases from V and 4 bases from J, leaving 18 bases between.

The genes are TRBV7-6 and TRBJ2-2; 9 bases align to TRBD1. This CDR3 region has 15 residues. The V gene end was trimmed by 5 bases and the J gene end by 4 bases; junction bases not matched to a gene: 5. CDR1 and CDR2 from the germline V gene are SGHVS and FNYEAQ. The CDR3 bases are TGTGCCAGCAGCCCTGGACAGGGGATCACCGGGGAGCTGTTTTTT. This encodes CASSPGQGITGELFF.

The chain links TRBV6-5 to TRBJ1-6; D not resolved. Germline V gene sequence: CDR1 MNHEY, CDR2 SVGAGI. The CDR3 spans 13 residues. V dropped 4 bases and J dropped 4 bases, with 5 bases sitting between them. The CDR3 loop is CASSWAYNSPLHF. The CDR3, as DNA: TGTGCCAGCAGTTGGGCATATAATTCACCCCTCCACTTT.

This chain joins TRBV19 and TRBJ2-1; 9 nucleotides align to TRBD1. Per germline, CDR1 LNHDA and CDR2 SQIVND (reference sequence). J lost 10 bases, V lost 5 bases, and 6 bases had no gene match. This CDR3 has 13 residues. The CDR3 nucleotides read TGTGCCAGTAGTTCCGGACAGGGGCTAGAGCAGTTCTTC. It codes for CASSSGQGLEQFF.

The chain uses TRBV9 and TRBJ1-4, with 8 nucleotides matching TRBD1. Looked up from germline, CDR1 is SGDLS and CDR2 is YYNGEE. CDR3 size: 15 residues. Unmatched junction bases numbered 7, after V lost 4 bases and J lost 5 bases. Here the CDR3 DNA reads TGTGCCAGCAGCCCACCCGGGACAGGCAATGAAAAACTGTTTTTT. As protein: CASSPPGTGNEKLFF.

This sequence joins TRBV5-6 and TRBJ1-4; the match to TRBD1 covers 7 bases. The trim removed 1 base at V and 8 bases at J, leaving 5 bases unmatched. Germline-derived CDR1 and CDR2 are SGHDT and YYEEEE. The CDR3 loop spans 14 amino acids. The DNA of the CDR3 is TGTGCCAGCAGCTTGACAGGGGTAAAAGAAAAACTGTTTTTT. Protein: CASSLTGVKEKLFF.

The chain combines TRBV19 with TRBJ2-7; 10 bases align to TRBD1. From germline, CDR1 is LNHDA and CDR2 SQIVND (reference sequence). Trimming removed 6 bases from V and 2 bases from J; junction bases left unmatched: 4. This CDR3 region has 14 residues. The CDR3 coding sequence is TGTGCCAGTAGCGCCGGGACAGGGGCCTACGAGCAGTACTTC. Translated: CASSAGTGAYEQYF.

This chain links TRBV7-3 with TRBJ2-1, with TRBD2 matching 8 bases. Germline-derived CDR1 and CDR2 are SGHTA and FQGTGA. The CDR3 has 15 amino acids. J was trimmed by 5 bases and V by 5 bases; bases with no gene match: 8. The CDR3: CASSPTSGIHNEQFF. CDR3 in DNA: TGTGCCAGCAGCCCCACTAGCGGTATCCACAATGAGCAGTTCTTC.

This clone was found once. The chain uses TRBV2 and TRBJ2-5; 8 nucleotides line up with TRBD1. CDR3 length equals 13 residues. Germline V CDR1 and CDR2: SNHLY, FYNNEI. The trim removed 4 bases at V and 13 bases at J, leaving 11 bases unmatched. CDR3 coding DNA: TGTGCCAGCAGTGCTGGACAGGGCCCCGTTCTGTACTTC. It specifies CASSAGQGPVLYF. Variable domain in full (rest from reference TRBV2 and TRBJ2-5): EPEVTQTPSHQVTQMGQEVILRCVPISNHLYFYWYRQILGQKVEFLVSFYNNEISEKSEIFDDQFSVERPDGSNFTLKIRSTKLEDSAMYFCASSAGQGPVLYFGPGTRLLVL.

This chain uses TRBV5-1 with TRBJ1-2; possible D gene TRBD1, 5 bases. This CDR3 spans 13 amino acids. V lost 4 bases and J lost 3, with 10 bases in between. Germline V gene lookup returns CDR1 SGHRS and CDR2 YFSETQ. CDR3 in DNA: TGCGCCAGCAGCGAGGGACTTGACTATGGCTACACCTTC. Its translation is CASSEGLDYGYTF.

V usage is TRBV18 and J usage is TRBJ2-1, with unresolved D. V dropped 0 bases and J dropped 0 bases, with 9 bases sitting between them. The V gene's germline CDR1 is KGHSH and CDR2 LQKENI. The CDR3 spans 16 residues. The chain's CDR3 is CASSPPNSPSYNEQFF. The CDR3 region has the DNA TGTGCCAGCTCACCACCGAATAGCCCCTCCTACAATGAGCAGTTCTTC.

This clone was counted only a few times. This chain links TRBV4-1 with TRBJ1-2; a possible D gene is TRBD1 (6 bases). The V gene's germline CDR1 is MGHRA and CDR2 YSYEKL. V was cut by 4 bases and J by 8 bases, with 17 bases left in between. The length of the CDR3 is 14 residues. The CDR3 nucleotides are TGCGCCAGCAGCCGTCCCACCGAGCAGGGGGGCTACACCTTC. Protein product: CASSRPTEQGGYTF.

The chain joins TRBV3-1 (or the pseudogene TRBV3-2) to TRBJ2-5; weak D call: TRBD1 (6 bases). The CDR3 totals 16 residues. The germline V gene encodes CDR1 LGHDT and CDR2 YNNKEL (reference sequence). Trimming took off 0 bases at V and 5 bases at J, with 16 bases between the two ends. The CDR3 loop is CASSQDGGQNTETQYF. The DNA of the CDR3 is TGTGCCAGCAGCCAAGATGGTGGACAGAATACGGAGACCCAGTACTTC.

This clone has a single count. The V call is TRBV7-9, the J call TRBJ1-1; D gene ambiguous. Trimming left V 5 bases short and J 1 base short, with 11 bases between. This CDR3 is built from 14 residues. Germline V gene lookup returns CDR1 SEHNR and CDR2 FQNEAQ (reference sequence). The CDR3 sequence is CASSPQAPNTEAFF. The CDR3 nucleotides are TGTGCCAGCAGCCCCCAGGCTCCGAACACTGAAGCTTTCTTT. Full variable domain (outside the CDR3, taken from reference TRBV7-9 and TRBJ1-1): DTGVSQNPRHKITKRGQNVTFRCDPISEHNRLYWYRQTLGQGPEFLTYFQNEAQLEKSRLLSDRFSAERPKGSFSTLEIQRTEQGDSAMYLCASSPQAPNTEAFFGQGTRLTVV.

V is TRBV12-3 or TRBV12-4 and J is TRBJ2-7; unclear D gene. V lost 3 bases to trimming and J lost 9 bases, with 9 bases between them. The CDR3 consists of 11 residues. The CDR3 is CASSFLRAQYF. The CDR3, as DNA: TGTGCCAGCAGTTTTCTGAGAGCGCAGTACTTC.

The genes are TRBV18 and TRBJ2-3; D possibly corresponds to TRBD1 (6 bases). Trimming left V 3 bases short and J 3 bases short, with 13 bases between. This CDR3 comprises 15 residues. Germline V gives CDR1 KGHSH, CDR2 LQKENI. CDR3 in amino acids: CASSPGQGSTDTQYF. CDR3 nucleotides: TGTGCCAGCTCACCGGGGCAGGGGTCGACAGATACGCAGTATTTT.

The genes are TRBV7-9 and TRBJ2-2, with D perhaps TRBD1 (6 bases). The CDR3 length is 15 residues. The V end was cut by 5 bases, the J end by 4 bases, with 14 bases between. Germline lookup yields CDR1 SEHNR and CDR2 FQNEAQ (reference sequence). The DNA for the CDR3 is TGTGCCAGCAGCACCAGGACAGAAACCACCGGGGAGCTGTTTTTT. Protein sequence: CASSTRTETTGELFF.

The chain links TRBV5-6 to TRBJ1-2; tentatively, D is TRBD1 (5 bases). The V and J ends lost 0 bases and 8 bases respectively, with 11 bases between them. This CDR3 region has 13 residues. CDR1 is SGHDT and CDR2 is YYEEEE in the germline V gene. In DNA form, the CDR3 reads TGTGCCAGCAGCTTGGCGGCCGGGGGGGGCTACACCTTC. Translating it yields CASSLAAGGGYTF.

V gene TRBV28 combines with J gene TRBJ2-7, with 8 bases lining up with TRBD2. Germline CDR1 reads MDHEN; CDR2 reads SYDVKM. The V and J ends lost 8 bases and 2 bases, in that order; junction bases with no gene match: 5. This CDR3 contains 13 residues. CDR3 DNA: TGTGCCAGCGCTAGAGCGGGGGCCTACGAGCAGTACTTC. Translation gives CASARAGAYEQYF.